Reported below is one T cell receptor (beta chain). In the original processing: By means of reference gene primer amplification, nucleated cell counts were estimated. Assay used: immunoSEQ multiplex PCR; TCRdb lists only in-frame clones, some missing. The V and J calls and clone size were taken over from that table, and D and trimming were inferred from the DNA. The sample holds 200,000 to 300,000 clones; around 83% are singletons and the top ten take around 2.4%. This sample is drawn from a study of blood T cell repertoires in COVID-19. Study background: Sources were T cells, B-cell-depleted T cells, or PBMCs; the material itself was cDNA or gDNA.

The V gene's germline CDR1 is LGHNA and CDR2 YSLEER. The CDR3 consists of 15 residues. V lost 5 bases, J lost 3 bases, and 7 bases stayed unmatched. This TCR came from a man aged 40-50 years who had recovered from COVID-19. The chain links TRBV4-3 to TRBJ2-7; 10 positions agree with TRBD2. The sequencing input was peripheral blood. CDR3 DNA sequence: TGCGCCAGCAGCTACTGGACTAGCGGAAACTACGAGCAGTACTTC. It encodes CASSYWTSGNYEQYF.